Sequencing of this T cell receptor beta chain was carried out in a study of control samples from healthy donors and cancer patients. Trimming cost V 3 bases and J 3 bases; bases outside gene matches: 10. Per germline, CDR1 LNHDA and CDR2 SQIVND (reference sequence). CDR3 length: 16 amino acids. Profiled with immunoSEQ multiplex PCR; TCRdb holds only in-frame clones, not every one. Seen here are some 160,000 clones, about nine tenths observed once, and the top ten hold roughly 5%. This clone has a count of ten or more. The specimen sequenced was blood. V usage is TRBV19 and J usage is TRBJ2-7; 8 bases map to TRBD1. This receptor was taken from a man younger than 45 in good health. CDR3 amino acids: CASSMGGGQGYYEQYF. DNA for the CDR3: TGTGCCAGTAGTATGGGAGGAGGACAGGGATACTACGAGCAGTACTTC.